Here is one TCR beta chain with its context. Its antigen is as yet unknown. It was with 60 Vbeta and 13 Jbeta primers that the PCR ran. TCRdb's table, derived via immunoSEQ multiplex PCR, lists solely in-frame clones and lacks some. Of 20,000 to 30,000 clones listed, about 70% were seen once; the top ten hold roughly 4.4%. The data derive from a study of cytomegalovirus exposure and HLA in healthy donors. Study outcomes and limitations: Later analysis associated a missense DCLRE1C variant with TCR beta V- and J-gene trimming. More clonal expansion characterized HLA-associated TCR beta chains than equally common others in a later analysis.

At the time of sampling, donors were nominally healthy, though unrecorded immune exposures were likely. Sample: PBMCs. This sequence originates from a woman aged 45-65 years in good health and CMV-seronegative.

The CDR3 nucleotides read TGTGCCAGCAGTTTAGTCCAGGGCTACTCTGGAAACACCATATATTTT. Translated: CASSLVQGYSGNTIYF. This chain uses TRBV28 with TRBJ1-3, with D perhaps matching TRBD1 (5 bases). This CDR3 comprises 16 residues. CDR1 MDHEN and CDR2 SYDVKM come from the germline V gene. With 2 bases removed from V and 0 bases from J, the gap between germline ends came to 11 bases.